The 32 T cell receptor beta chains below all came from one sample that was sequenced in a study of TIL therapy for anti-PD-1-resistant metastatic lung cancer (dated by TCRdb to about 2021). The time point label for this specimen denotes: pre-treatment sample, taken before nivolumab and TIL therapy. Using bias-controlled multiplex PCR with the immunoSEQ v3 hsTCRB kit, the TCR beta CDR3 regions were amplified from genomic DNA. The clones in this table, taken by TCRdb from immuneACCESS, are in-frame only. Not every clone is retained; where verified, under half of the shortfall comes from an unresolved V gene, and the cause of the rest is unknown. Recorded for this sample are about 20,000 clones; around three quarters of them occurred a single time. The ten largest clones represent roughly 1.9% of the sample. Sequenced material: blood, taken at baseline. The source of these receptors is a person aged 25-79 years with non-small cell lung cancer.

This clone was picked up a small number of times. CDR3 DNA sequence: TGTGCCAGCAGCTTCTCGCGGGACAAGGATGAGCAGTTCTTC. This sequence encodes CASSFSRDKDEQFF. This chain links TRBV5-4 with TRBJ2-1, with D possibly being TRBD1 or TRBD2 (6 bases each). Trimming stripped 2 bases from V and 8 bases from J, with 14 bases between. The CDR3 extends over 14 amino acids. In germline, CDR1 is SGHNT, CDR2 YYREEE (reference sequence).

This chain links TRBV7-9 with TRBJ2-7; D gene unclear. Trimming removed 0 bases at V and 4 bases at J, with 16 bases between. The germline CDR1 and CDR2 sequences are SEHNR and FQNEAQ (reference sequence). The CDR3 covers 16 residues. The CDR3 DNA follows: TGTGCCAGCAGCTTAGCGCCCAGGCCTGAAGGGTACGAGCAGTACGTC. Residues: CASSLAPRPEGYEQYV.

The chain joins TRBV10-3 to TRBJ2-2, with TRBD2 matching 8 bases. Germline loops: CDR1 ENHRY, CDR2 SYGVKD. The CDR3 spans 16 residues. V trimming: 3 bases; J trimming: 9 bases; junction bases outside the gene matches: 12. CDR3 nucleotide sequence: TGTGCCATCAGTGATGACGGGACTAGATCCCGCCGGGAGCTGTTTTTT. This sequence encodes CAISDDGTRSRRELFF.

With regard to this clone: Within the sample, other DNA sequences also encode this same CDR3. The chain employs TRBV18 and TRBJ2-5, with 10 nucleotides matching TRBD1. From germline, CDR1 is KGHSH and CDR2 LQKENI. The length of the CDR3 is 14 residues. The V and J ends lost 2 bases and 4 bases, in that order; junction bases with no gene match: 1. Here the CDR3 reads CASSPGTGVETQYF. The CDR3 DNA reads TGTGCCAGCTCACCAGGGACAGGGGTAGAGACCCAGTACTTC.

V usage is TRBV18 and J usage is TRBJ1-6; a possible D gene is TRBD1 (5 bases). CDR1 KGHSH and CDR2 LQKENI come from the germline V gene. CDR3 length: 15 amino acids. With 6 bases removed from V and 7 bases from J, the gap between germline ends came to 16 bases. CDR3 residues: CASSPLTGTNSPLHF. The CDR3 DNA reads TGTGCCAGCTCCCCTCTTACAGGAACCAATTCACCCCTCCACTTT.

The chain joins TRBV24-1 to TRBJ2-4; 8 nucleotides align to TRBD1. This CDR3 is built from 16 residues. Looked up from germline, CDR1 is KGHDR and CDR2 is SFDVKD. After removal of 2 bases from V and 7 bases from J, the junction contained 9 bases not matched to a gene. CDR3 residues: CATSDSRQGATNIQYF. As DNA, the CDR3 is TGTGCCACCAGTGATTCCCGCCAGGGGGCGACGAACATTCAGTACTTC.

The chain has TRBV7-9 and TRBJ1-2, with no clear D. V lost 1 base to trimming and J lost 2 bases, with 8 bases between them. Germline V gives CDR1 SEHNR, CDR2 FQNEAQ (reference sequence). CDR3 size: 14 residues. CDR3 region: CASSLGAVNYGYTF. The CDR3 nucleotides are TGTGCCAGCAGCTTAGGGGCGGTCAACTATGGCTACACCTTC.

This clone was seen once. The rearrangement uses TRBV7-2 and TRBJ2-3; no firm D call. V was trimmed by 2 bases and J by 4 bases, leaving 4 bases between them. The CDR3 covers 12 residues. CDR1 SGHTA and CDR2 FQGNSA come from the germline V gene. The CDR3 bases are TGTGCCAGCAGCTTAAGGTCAGATACGCAGTATTTT. Its protein product is CASSLRSDTQYF.

V usage is TRBV25-1 and J usage is TRBJ1-1; the D is unclear. The CDR3 consists of 14 residues. CDR1 and CDR2 from the germline V gene are MGHDK and SYGVNS. Trimming shortened V by 1 base and J by 10 bases, and 16 bases separated the two germline ends. CDR3: CASSEFRTPNRAFF. The CDR3 DNA follows: TGTGCCAGCAGTGAATTCAGGACCCCCAACCGAGCTTTCTTT.

In its sample, this clone was seen a few times. V is TRBV10-3 and J is TRBJ1-4, with 12 bases lining up with TRBD1. Per germline, CDR1 ENHRY and CDR2 SYGVKD. The ends lost 2 bases at V and 14 bases at J; junction bases unmatched: 6. This CDR3 has 14 amino acids. In DNA, the CDR3 is TGTGCCATCAGTGAGGACCGGGACAGGGGGCGGCTGTTTTTT. Its protein product is CAISEDRDRGRLFF.

The gene calls are TRBV7-9 and TRBJ2-3; D could derive from TRBD1 or TRBD2 (6 bases each). Trimming left V 0 bases short and J 8 bases short, with 15 bases between. There are 15 residues in the CDR3. Looked up from germline, CDR1 is SEHNR and CDR2 is FQNEAQ (reference sequence). The CDR3 DNA reads as TGTGCCAGCAGCTTAGCGAGGGGGGCGGTCACTACGCAGTATTTT. Translated: CASSLARGAVTTQYF.

This clone was observed a handful of times. V and J are TRBV2 and TRBJ1-4; 7 bases align to TRBD1. The V gene's germline CDR1 is SNHLY and CDR2 FYNNEI. V lost 7 bases and J lost 8; bases outside the gene matches: 10. CDR3 length: 14 amino acids. The CDR3 here is CASTRQGRREKLFF. The CDR3 DNA reads TGTGCCAGCACCCGACAGGGTAGACGGGAAAAACTGTTTTTT.

The J gene is TRBJ2-5, the V gene TRBV3-1 (or the pseudogene TRBV3-2); 8 nucleotides agree with TRBD2. Germline assignment: CDR1 LGHDT and CDR2 YNNKEL (reference sequence). This CDR3 is built from 16 residues. The V and J ends lost 0 bases and 7 bases, in that order; junction bases with no gene match: 10. CDR3 DNA: TGTGCCAGCAGCCAAGAGCGGGGGGCCCAGGGTGGGACCCAGTACTTC. Translated: CASSQERGAQGGTQYF.

A few counts support this clone. CDR3 sequence reads: CASSETSSLEQFF. The CDR3, as DNA: TGCGCCAGCAGCGAGACTAGTTCACTTGAGCAGTTCTTC. This sequence joins TRBV5-1 and TRBJ2-1; tentative D call: TRBD2 (6 bases). CDR1 SGHRS and CDR2 YFSETQ come from the germline V gene. The CDR3 consists of 13 residues. Trimming removed 4 bases at V and 9 bases at J, with 14 bases between.

CDR3 DNA sequence: TGTGCCAGCACCCTAGGTGGAACTAGCGGACAAGAGACCCAGTACTTC. It specifies CASTLGGTSGQETQYF. This chain links TRBV5-4 with TRBJ2-5; the match to TRBD2 covers 8 bases. The germline V gene encodes CDR1 SGHNT and CDR2 YYREEE (reference sequence). With 6 bases clipped from V and 2 bases from J, the junction kept 12 bases outside the gene matches. This CDR3 has 16 residues.

V and J are TRBV6-5 and TRBJ2-7, with D possibly matching TRBD1 (6 bases). V lost 8 bases, J lost 2 bases, and 13 bases lay in between. This CDR3 spans 13 amino acids. The V gene's germline CDR1 is MNHEY and CDR2 SVGAGI. The CDR3 sequence is CASGARGAYEQYF. DNA for the CDR3: TGTGCCAGCGGAGCCAGGGGCGCCTACGAGCAGTACTTC.

The chain employs TRBV10-1 and TRBJ1-2, with no clear D. Looked up from germline, CDR1 is WNHNN and CDR2 is SYGVQD (reference sequence). The CDR3 totals 12 residues. The V and J ends lost 3 bases and 3 bases respectively, with 5 bases between them. The CDR3 protein is CASSDSYYGYTF. CDR3 DNA: TGCGCCAGCAGTGACAGCTACTATGGCTACACCTTC.

V usage is TRBV7-2 and J usage is TRBJ1-6; no clear D. Germline CDR1 SGHTA, CDR2 FQGNSA. Trimming left V 2 bases short and J 6 bases short, with 8 bases between. The CDR3 length is 14 residues. The CDR3 sequence is CASSLREPNSPLHF. DNA for the CDR3: TGTGCCAGCAGCTTAAGGGAACCTAATTCACCCCTCCACTTT. The complete variable domain, with remaining parts taken from reference TRBV7-2 and TRBJ1-6, reads GAGVSQSPSNKVTEKGKDVELRCDPISGHTALYWYRQSLGQGLEFLIYFQGNSAPDKSGLPSDRFSAERTGGSVSTLTIQRTQQEDSAVYLCASSLREPNSPLHFGNGTRLTVT.

The chain couples TRBV12-3 or TRBV12-4 to TRBJ1-2, with TRBD1 matching 8 bases. The CDR3 has 12 residues. V shed 5 bases and J 8 bases; nucleotides not matched to a gene: 4. The CDR3 region has the DNA TGTGCCAGCAGTGCCCGACAGGGGGGCTACACCTTC. It codes for CASSARQGGYTF.

The V call is TRBV5-6, the J call TRBJ2-2; D not certain. The CDR3 spans 12 residues. Trimming removed 4 bases at V and 6 bases at J, with 7 bases between. In germline, CDR1 is SGHDT, CDR2 YYEEEE. This chain's CDR3 is CASSLFSGELFF. CDR3 sequence (DNA): TGTGCCAGCAGCCTCTTTTCCGGGGAGCTGTTTTTT.

CDR3 loop: CASSTFGPANEKLFF. In nucleotides, the CDR3 is TGTGCCAGCAGTACTTTTGGACCGGCCAATGAAAAACTGTTTTTT. The genes are TRBV5-5 and TRBJ1-4, with no clear D. Germline-derived CDR1 and CDR2 are SGHKS and YYEKEE (reference sequence). With 5 bases removed from V and 5 bases from J, the gap between germline ends came to 16 bases. The CDR3 contains 15 residues.

This clone was seen only once. The chain joins TRBV27 to TRBJ2-5; 10 nucleotides line up with TRBD2. Germline assignment: CDR1 MNHEY and CDR2 SMNVEV (reference sequence). The length of the CDR3 is 14 residues. Trimming cost V 5 bases and J 4 bases; bases outside gene matches: 4. CDR3 in DNA: TGTGCCAGCAGTCTAATAGCGGGAGGAGAGACCCAGTACTTC. It yields the protein CASSLIAGGETQYF.

This chain joins TRBV6-5 and TRBJ2-1, with D unclear. V lost 6 bases, J lost 9 bases, and 12 bases lay in between. Germline V gene lookup returns CDR1 MNHEY and CDR2 SVGAGI. The CDR3 totals 12 residues. Here the CDR3 DNA reads TGTGCCAGCAGACTCAACATGGGTGAGCAGTTCTTC. Translation: CASRLNMGEQFF.

This chain joins TRBV6-1 and TRBJ2-5; a possible D gene is TRBD2 (6 bases). V lost 4 bases and J 5 bases, leaving 26 bases between the germline ends. CDR1 is MNHNS, CDR2 SASEGT, per germline. The CDR3 spans 18 residues. For the CDR3, the DNA is TGTGCCAGCAGTGTCCCCTTCGGAGGGGCTCAACCGTGGGAGACCCAGTACTTC. It encodes CASSVPFGGAQPWETQYF.

V gene TRBV29-1 combines with J gene TRBJ1-2; tentatively, D is TRBD1 (5 bases). The V gene's germline CDR1 is SQVTM and CDR2 ANQGSEA. V lost 1 base to trimming and J lost 4 bases, with 13 bases between them. This CDR3 contains 14 residues. This CDR3 is CSVEVGVQVYGYTF. The DNA of the CDR3 is TGCAGCGTTGAAGTCGGAGTACAGGTCTATGGCTACACCTTC. The whole variable domain, remainder taken from reference TRBV29-1 and TRBJ1-2, is SAVISQKPSRDICQRGTSLTIQCQVDSQVTMMFWYRQQPGQSLTLIATANQGSEATYESGFVIDKFPISRPNLTFSTLTVSNMSPEDSSIYLCSVEVGVQVYGYTFGSGTRLTVV.

This clone has just one count. J is TRBJ1-4 and V is TRBV10-3; the match to TRBD1 covers 7 bases. The CDR3 consists of 15 residues. Per the germline V gene, CDR1 is ENHRY and CDR2 is SYGVKD. After removal of 4 bases from V and 6 bases from J, the junction contained 8 bases not matched to a gene. The CDR3 nucleotides read TGTGCCATCAGTGTGGACAGGACGGGGCATGAAAAACTGTTTTTT. Translation: CAISVDRTGHEKLFF.

The chain recombines TRBV29-1 with TRBJ2-7; D unresolved. The germline V gene encodes CDR1 SQVTM and CDR2 ANQGSEA. The CDR3 length is 13 residues. Trimming took 4 bases from V and 0 from J, leaving 10 bases between them. CDR3 amino acids: CSVVPFSSYEQYF. DNA for the CDR3: TGCAGCGTTGTCCCGTTTAGCTCCTACGAGCAGTACTTC.

The chain carries TRBV6-1 and TRBJ1-6; 7 bases agree with TRBD1. The CDR3 extends over 14 amino acids. Germline CDR1 and CDR2: MNHNS and SASEGT. Trimming removed 2 bases from V and 10 bases from J; junction bases left unmatched: 5. CDR3 in amino acids: CASSETGAWSPLHF. Here the CDR3 DNA reads TGTGCCAGCAGTGAAACAGGGGCTTGGTCACCCCTCCACTTT.

This clone was seen more than once but under ten times. This chain joins TRBV7-9 and TRBJ1-6, with 10 bases fitting TRBD1. The CDR3 runs 14 residues. J was trimmed by 6 bases and V by 6 bases; bases with no gene match: 2. Germline CDR1 and CDR2: SEHNR and FQNEAQ (reference sequence). The CDR3 DNA reads TGTGCCAGCAGTCGGGACAGGGGTAATTCACCCCTCCACTTT. Encoded protein: CASSRDRGNSPLHF. The full variable domain, its missing parts supplied by reference TRBV7-9 and TRBJ1-6, is DTGVSQNPRHKITKRGQNVTFRCDPISEHNRLYWYRQTLGQGPEFLTYFQNEAQLEKSRLLSDRFSAERPKGSFSTLEIQRTEQGDSAMYLCASSRDRGNSPLHFGNGTRLTVT.

This chain uses TRBV5-1 with TRBJ2-5; the D gene is possibly TRBD2 (6 bases). CDR1 and CDR2 (germline): SGHRS, YFSETQ. The CDR3 is made up of 13 amino acids. V was cut by 4 bases and J by 5 bases, with 12 bases left in between. The DNA for the CDR3 is TGCGCCAGCAGCCGGGGGTCTACGGAGACCCAGTACTTC. Translated: CASSRGSTETQYF.

The CDR3 bases are TGCAGCGTTGATCCCCTAGCGGGACGAGGCACAGATACGCAGTATTTT. Amino acids: CSVDPLAGRGTDTQYF. V and J are TRBV29-1 and TRBJ2-3; 9 positions match TRBD2. This CDR3 spans 16 amino acids. The trim removed 3 bases at V and 1 base at J, leaving 8 bases unmatched. The germline gives CDR1 SQVTM, CDR2 ANQGSEA.

V usage is TRBV5-6 and J usage is TRBJ2-3; the match to TRBD2 covers 9 bases. The germline CDR1 and CDR2 sequences are SGHDT and YYEEEE. V shed 0 bases and J 8 bases; nucleotides not matched to a gene: 10. The CDR3 has 16 amino acids. The CDR3 sequence is CASSLGQRGAQGTQYF. CDR3 nucleotides: TGTGCCAGCAGCTTGGGACAGCGGGGGGCCCAGGGTACGCAGTATTTT.